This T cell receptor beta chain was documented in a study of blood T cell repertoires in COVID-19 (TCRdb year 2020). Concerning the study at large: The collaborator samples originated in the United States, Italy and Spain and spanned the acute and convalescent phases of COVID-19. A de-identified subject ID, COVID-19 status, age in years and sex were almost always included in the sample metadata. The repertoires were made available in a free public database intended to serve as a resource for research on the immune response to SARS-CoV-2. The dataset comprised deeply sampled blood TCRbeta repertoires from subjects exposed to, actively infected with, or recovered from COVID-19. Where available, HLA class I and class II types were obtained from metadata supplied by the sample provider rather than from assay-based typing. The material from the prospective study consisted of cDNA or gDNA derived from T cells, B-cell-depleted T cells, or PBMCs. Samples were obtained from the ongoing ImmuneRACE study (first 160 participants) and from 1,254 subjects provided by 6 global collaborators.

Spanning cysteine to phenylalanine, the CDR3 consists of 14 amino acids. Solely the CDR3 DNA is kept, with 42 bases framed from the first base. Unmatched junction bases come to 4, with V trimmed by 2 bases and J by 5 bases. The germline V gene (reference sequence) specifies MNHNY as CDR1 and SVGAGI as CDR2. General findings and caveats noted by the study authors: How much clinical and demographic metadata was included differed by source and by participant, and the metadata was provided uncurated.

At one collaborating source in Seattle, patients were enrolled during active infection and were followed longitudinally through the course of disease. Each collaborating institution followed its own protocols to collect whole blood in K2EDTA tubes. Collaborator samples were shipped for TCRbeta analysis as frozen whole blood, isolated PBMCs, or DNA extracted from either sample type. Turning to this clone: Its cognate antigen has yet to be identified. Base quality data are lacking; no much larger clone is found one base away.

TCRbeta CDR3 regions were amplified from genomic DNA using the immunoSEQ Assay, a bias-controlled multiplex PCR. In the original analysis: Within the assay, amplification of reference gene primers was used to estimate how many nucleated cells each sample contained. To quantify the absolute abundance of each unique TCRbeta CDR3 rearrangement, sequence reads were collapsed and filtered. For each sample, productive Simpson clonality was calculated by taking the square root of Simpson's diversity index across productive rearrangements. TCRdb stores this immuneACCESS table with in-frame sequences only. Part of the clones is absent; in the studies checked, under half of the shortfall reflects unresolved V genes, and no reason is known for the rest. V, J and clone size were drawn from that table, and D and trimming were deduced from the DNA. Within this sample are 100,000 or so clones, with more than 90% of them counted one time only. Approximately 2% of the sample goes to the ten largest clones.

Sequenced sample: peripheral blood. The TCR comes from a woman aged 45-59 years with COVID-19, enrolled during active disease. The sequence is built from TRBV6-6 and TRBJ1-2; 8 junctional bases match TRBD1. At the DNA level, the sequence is TGTGCCAGCAGTTACACAGGGGGGTTATATGGCTACACCTTC. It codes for CASSYTGGLYGYTF.